Reported below is one T cell receptor beta chain. Its antigen is not known. This sample was taken from a study of T cell responses to AZD1222 COVID-19 vaccine. In the study overall: Combined were second doses at about 4 or about 12 weeks. General study points: Unmutated regions of variants are reportedly targeted by nearly half of spike-specific TCRs. CD4 TCRs associated with vaccination spanned spike, dominating at 160-218 and 743-854. Only a handful of people who got AZD1222 tested seropositive at baseline.

Data came from immunoSEQ multiplex PCR; TCRdb stores just in-frame clones and leaves some out. Among roughly 95,000 clones, approximately 87% were seen once, and the ten largest hold about 2.9%. V lost 2 bases and J 1 base, leaving 13 bases between the germline ends. Germline CDR1 is SGHVS and CDR2 is FNYEAQ. The length of the CDR3 is 16 residues. This TCR derives from an adult in good health. The rearrangement joins TRBV7-6 to TRBJ2-3, with D possibly being TRBD2 (6 bases). Source: peripheral blood, taken on day 0 of AZD1222 vaccination. Written as DNA, the CDR3 is TGTGCCAGCAGCTTATTCGGGGAGGCTGGCACAGATACGCAGTATTTT. This gives the protein CASSLFGEAGTDTQYF.